The clone carrying this T cell receptor beta chain was found many times. The antigen remains undetermined. TCRdb redid the calling of the 5' RACE reads with MiXCR, one entry per CDR3 protein. Found here are about 50,000 distinct CDR3 sequences, over 9% of them singletons; the top ten hold 12%. Trimming at V came to 7 bases and at J to 3 bases, leaving 8 bases not matched to a gene. Germline-derived CDR1 and CDR2 are SNHLY and FYNNEI. This CDR3 is 15 amino acids long. The sample belongs to a study of T-cell memory formation after mild COVID-19. Study as a whole: TCR clusters showed largely donor specificity.

Findings and caveats of the study: The study found contracting CD4+ clones mainly in CM and EM and contracting CD8+ clones in EMRA. In pre-infection memory, a portion of responding clones appeared, which suggested that cross-reactive memory joined.

This chain links TRBV2 with TRBJ2-7; 11 bases are shared with TRBD2. The sequencing sample was made of PBMCs or a T cell subset sorted from them (not recorded which). The TCR originated in an adult woman who had mild COVID-19 (a few samples of this study predate the infection). Cell type and time point are not known. DNA for the CDR3: TGTGCCAGCACAGATCTAGCGGGGGGATACTACGAGCAGTACTTC. It codes for CASTDLAGGYYEQYF.